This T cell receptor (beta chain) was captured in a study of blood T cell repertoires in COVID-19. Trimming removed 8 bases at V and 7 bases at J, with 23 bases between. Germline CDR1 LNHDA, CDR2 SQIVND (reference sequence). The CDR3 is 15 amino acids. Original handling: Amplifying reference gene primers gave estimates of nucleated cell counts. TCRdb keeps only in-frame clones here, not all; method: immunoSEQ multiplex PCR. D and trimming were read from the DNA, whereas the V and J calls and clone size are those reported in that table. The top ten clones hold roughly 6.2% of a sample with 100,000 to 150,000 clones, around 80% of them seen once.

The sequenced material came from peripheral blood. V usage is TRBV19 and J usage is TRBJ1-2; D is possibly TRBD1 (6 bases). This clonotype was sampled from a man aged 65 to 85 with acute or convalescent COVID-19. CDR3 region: CASENYVRSGVGYTF. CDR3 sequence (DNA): TGTGCCAGTGAAAATTATGTGCGGTCAGGGGTTGGCTACACCTTC.